The present entry profiles one TCR beta chain with its context. Its antigen is unidentified. The PCR used 60 Vbeta and 13 Jbeta primers. Assay: immunoSEQ multiplex PCR; the TCRdb copy retains only in-frame clones and omits some. The sample has about 140,000 clones, around nine tenths seen once. This sample is drawn from a study of cytomegalovirus exposure and HLA in healthy donors. General observations from the study: Most TCR beta V segments were productive about 90% or about 30% of the time in an earlier analysis.

Trimming removed 3 bases from V and 6 bases from J, with 9 bases in between. The CDR3 spans 13 residues. Germline-derived CDR1 and CDR2 are MNHEY and SMNVEV (reference sequence). The receptor was isolated from a woman aged 25 to 39 in good health and CMV-seronegative. The sequenced material came from PBMCs. This chain links TRBV27 with TRBJ2-1; a possible D gene is TRBD2 (5 bases). CDR3 sequence reads: CASSLRLANEQFF. The CDR3 region has the DNA TGTGCCAGCAGTTTGAGGCTAGCCAATGAGCAGTTCTTC.